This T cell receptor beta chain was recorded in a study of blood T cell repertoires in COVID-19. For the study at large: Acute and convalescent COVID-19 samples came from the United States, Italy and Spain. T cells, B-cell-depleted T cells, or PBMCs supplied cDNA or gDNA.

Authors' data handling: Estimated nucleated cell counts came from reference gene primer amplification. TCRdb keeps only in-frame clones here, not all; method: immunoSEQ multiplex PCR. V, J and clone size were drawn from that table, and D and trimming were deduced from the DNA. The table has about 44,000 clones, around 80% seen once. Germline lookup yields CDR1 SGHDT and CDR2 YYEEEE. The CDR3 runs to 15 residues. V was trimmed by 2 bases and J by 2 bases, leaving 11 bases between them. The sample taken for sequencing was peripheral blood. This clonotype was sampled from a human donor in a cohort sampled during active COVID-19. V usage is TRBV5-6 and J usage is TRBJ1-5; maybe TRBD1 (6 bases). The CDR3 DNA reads TGTGCCAGCAGCTTCAGGGGAAGTGGCAATCAGCCCCAGCATTTT. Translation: CASSFRGSGNQPQHF.